This T cell receptor beta chain derives from a study of blood T cell repertoires in COVID-19 (dated by TCRdb to the early 2020s). About the full investigation: The collaborator samples originated in the United States, Italy and Spain and spanned the acute and convalescent phases of COVID-19. The material from the prospective study consisted of cDNA or gDNA derived from T cells, B-cell-depleted T cells, or PBMCs. Subjects who had been exposed to COVID-19, were actively infected with it, or had recovered from it provided the deeply sampled blood TCRbeta repertoires that made up the dataset. The repertoires were released in a freely available public database meant as a resource for research on the immune response to SARS-CoV-2. Samples were obtained from the ongoing ImmuneRACE study (first 160 participants) and from 1,000 to 1,500 subjects provided by 6 global collaborators. A de-identified subject ID, COVID-19 status, age in years and sex were almost always included in the sample metadata. Where available, HLA class I and class II types were taken from metadata supplied by the sample provider and were not determined by assay-based typing. The paper as a whole reports these results and caveats: The quantity of clinical and demographic metadata differed by source and by participant and was supplied without curation.

The immunoSEQ Assay, a bias-controlled multiplex PCR, was used to amplify TCRbeta CDR3 regions from genomic DNA. Processing in the source paper ran as follows. Nucleated cell counts per sample were estimated from amplification of reference gene primers within the assay. To quantify the absolute abundance of each unique TCRbeta CDR3 rearrangement, sequence reads were collapsed and filtered. For each sample, productive Simpson clonality was calculated as the square root of Simpson's diversity index over productive rearrangements. The table was pulled from immuneACCESS by TCRdb, which kept in-frame rearrangements only. Such tables lose some clones; where checked, under half of the loss comes from unresolved V genes, and the rest has no known cause. That table furnishes V, J and clone size, whereas the DNA furnished D and trimming. The sample table lists about 200,000 clones, roughly four fifths of them with a count of one. The ten largest clones add up to around 8% of the sample.

From a lookup of the germline V gene, CDR1 and CDR2 are SNHLY and FYNNEI. The CDR3 has 14 amino acids, counting the end cysteine and phenylalanine. Only the CDR3 part of the read is kept: 42 bases, read in frame from the first base. Trimming leaves V shorter by 7 bases and J shorter by 7 bases, with the junction holding 3 bases beyond the gene matches. At one collaborating source in Seattle, patients were enrolled during active infection and were followed longitudinally through the course of disease. Each collaborating institution followed its own protocols to collect whole blood in K2EDTA tubes. For TCRbeta analysis, collaborators shipped samples as frozen whole blood, isolated PBMCs, or DNA extracted from either of those sample types. Points on this clone: Its cognate antigen has yet to be identified. It has no much larger one-base neighbor in the sample; base qualities were not kept.

Sequencing input: peripheral blood. Rearrangement joined TRBV2 to TRBJ1-6, and 11 junction bases match TRBD1. The clonotype comes from a woman older than 75 with COVID-19, enrolled during active disease. CDR3 sequence: CASTGQGANSPLHF. The DNA sequence is as follows: TGTGCCAGCACTGGACAGGGGGCGAATTCACCCCTCCACTTT.